These 26 T cell receptor beta chains were sequenced from one sample in a study of blood T cell repertoires in COVID-19. Sequencing was performed with immunoSEQ multiplex PCR; in TCRdb, only in-frame clones are kept and a portion is missing. The sample consists of 200,000 or so clones, roughly 80% of them appearing once. Sequenced: peripheral blood. The receptor set was obtained from a human donor in a cohort sampled during active COVID-19.

This chain links TRBV27 with TRBJ1-1, with 8 bases lining up with TRBD1. V lost 5 bases and J lost 9; bases outside the gene matches: 8. The CDR3 covers 13 residues. CDR1 MNHEY and CDR2 SMNVEV come from the germline V gene (reference sequence). The CDR3 nucleotides read TGTGCCAGCAGTCCTTGGACAGGGCTTAAAGCTTTCTTT. This encodes CASSPWTGLKAFF.

The chain is built from TRBV7-2 and TRBJ2-7, with TRBD2 matching over 8 bases. V lost 1 base to trimming and J lost 2 bases; unmatched junction nucleotides: 7. This CDR3 contains 16 residues. CDR1 and CDR2 from the germline V gene are SGHTA and FQGNSA. CDR3 sequence reads: CASSLVGSGNTYEQYF. CDR3 DNA: TGTGCCAGCAGCTTAGTCGGTAGCGGGAATACCTACGAGCAGTACTTC.

The chain links TRBV7-8 to TRBJ2-2; D could derive from TRBD1 or TRBD2 (6 bases each). Looked up from germline, CDR1 is SGHVS and CDR2 is FQNEAQ. This CDR3 has 13 amino acids. The germline V and J ends were trimmed by 5 bases and 5 bases, with 9 bases remaining between them. The CDR3 sequence is CASSRGLTGELFF. The CDR3 DNA sequence: TGTGCCAGCAGCCGGGGGCTAACCGGGGAGCTGTTTTTT.

This clone was seen at least ten times. A much larger clone differs from this one at a single base, so this may be a read error. This chain joins TRBV27 and TRBJ2-1, with TRBD2 matching 10 bases. In germline, CDR1 is MNHEY, CDR2 SMNVEV (reference sequence). The CDR3 loop spans 14 amino acids. The J segment lost 8 bases and the V segment lost 5 bases, leaving 6 bases of the junction unmatched. The CDR3 DNA is TGTGCCAGCAGTATGACTAGCGGGTGGGATGAGCAGTTCTTC. Its translation is CASSMTSGWDEQFF.

This chain joins TRBV6-2 or TRBV6-3 and TRBJ1-5; D ambiguous. Trimming stripped 6 bases from V and 6 bases from J, with 12 bases between. This CDR3 contains 13 residues. Germline lookup yields CDR1 MNHEY and CDR2 SVGEGT. CDR3 nucleotides: TGTGCCAGCAGCCACAGTCCCAGTCAGCCCCAGCATTTT. This gives the protein CASSHSPSQPQHF.

The CDR3 protein is CASSLQGTTGELFF. CDR3 coding DNA: TGTGCCAGCAGCCTACAGGGGACGACCGGGGAGCTGTTTTTT. This chain joins TRBV7-3 and TRBJ2-2; 7 bases are shared with TRBD1. Germline V gene lookup returns CDR1 SGHTA and CDR2 FQGTGA. The V segment lost 5 bases and the J segment 5 bases; nucleotides outside the gene matches: 5. This CDR3 spans 14 amino acids.

This rearrangement joins TRBV5-6 to TRBJ2-7; possibly TRBD1 for D (5 bases). CDR3 length equals 16 residues. Germline loops: CDR1 SGHDT, CDR2 YYEEEE. V lost 4 bases and J 5 bases, leaving 22 bases between the germline ends. The CDR3: CASSGVEKGPLNEQYF. As DNA, the CDR3 is TGTGCCAGCAGCGGGGTAGAAAAGGGGCCGCTGAACGAGCAGTACTTC.

The chain employs TRBV3-1 (or the pseudogene TRBV3-2) and TRBJ1-2; D unresolved. In germline, CDR1 is LGHDT, CDR2 YNNKEL (reference sequence). The CDR3 is 12 residues long. V was pared by 7 bases and J by 5 bases, with 11 bases between. The CDR3 region is CASTLGGYGYTF. CDR3 nucleotide sequence: TGTGCCAGCACCCTCGGCGGATATGGCTACACCTTC.

The V call is TRBV18, the J call TRBJ2-7; tentatively, D is TRBD2 (5 bases). CDR1 is KGHSH and CDR2 is LQKENI in the germline V gene. V was trimmed by 4 bases and J by 1 base, leaving 5 bases between them. The CDR3 extends over 12 amino acids. The CDR3 DNA is TGTGCCAGCTCACGGGAGTCCTACGAGCAGTACTTC. This gives the protein CASSRESYEQYF.

The V gene is TRBV27, the J gene TRBJ1-5; D is perhaps TRBD1 (6 bases). Germline V gives CDR1 MNHEY, CDR2 SMNVEV (reference sequence). V shed 6 bases and J shed 7 bases, with 16 bases lying between them. The CDR3 consists of 14 residues. The CDR3 loop is CASRPTGSSQPQHF. In DNA, the CDR3 is TGTGCCAGCAGACCTACAGGGTCGAGCCAGCCCCAGCATTTT.

V gene TRBV6-5 combines with J gene TRBJ1-4, with D maybe TRBD1 (5 bases). The germline gives CDR1 MNHEY, CDR2 SVGAGI. Trimming took 9 bases from V and 3 from J, leaving 8 bases between them. The CDR3 runs to 12 residues. The CDR3 region is CASRGANEKLFF. In nucleotides, the CDR3 is TGTGCCAGTCGGGGGGCTAATGAAAAACTGTTTTTT.

The genes are TRBV4-2 and TRBJ2-7; TRBD1 might be the D (6 bases). The CDR3 has 14 amino acids. Trimming removed 0 bases from V and 2 bases from J, with 8 bases in between. Germline assignment: CDR1 LGHNA and CDR2 YNFKEQ. Here the CDR3 DNA reads TGTGCCAGCAGCCAAGATCCAGGGGCCTACGAGCAGTACTTC. Translated, it gives CASSQDPGAYEQYF.

The rearrangement joins TRBV12-3 or TRBV12-4 to TRBJ2-7, with D perhaps TRBD2 (5 bases). The CDR3 has 12 residues. Deletions cut 5 bases from V and 7 bases from J, with 12 bases between. CDR3 coding DNA: TGTGCCAGCAGTCCGAGCCGGAGGGAGCAGTACTTC. It is translated as CASSPSRREQYF.

The table lists this clone with a count of one. The genes are TRBV15 and TRBJ2-7, with D tentatively TRBD1 (7 bases). CDR1 is LNHNV, CDR2 YYDKDF, per germline (reference sequence). The V gene lost 8 bases and the J gene lost 3 bases, with 14 bases spanning the gap. The CDR3 is made up of 13 amino acids. The CDR3 DNA is TGTGCCACCCAGGAGGGGGCTCACTACGAGCAGTACTTC. Protein product: CATQEGAHYEQYF.

V gene TRBV3-1 (or the pseudogene TRBV3-2) combines with J gene TRBJ1-2; D uncertain. The CDR3 extends over 14 amino acids. Looked up from germline, CDR1 is LGHDT and CDR2 is YNNKEL (reference sequence). The V end was cut by 1 base, the J end by 0 bases, with 6 bases between. This CDR3 is CASSQAGTNYGYTF. The CDR3 DNA is TGTGCCAGCAGCCAAGCGGGTACTAACTATGGCTACACCTTC.

V is TRBV7-9 and J is TRBJ2-7; D gene uncertain. V was trimmed by 4 bases and J by 0 bases, leaving 10 bases between them. Germline V lookup: CDR1 SEHNR, CDR2 FQNEAQ (reference sequence). This CDR3 spans 14 amino acids. CDR3 in DNA: TGTGCCAGCAGCTACGGCACAGTCTCCTACGAGCAGTACTTC. It encodes CASSYGTVSYEQYF.

The chain recombines TRBV4-2 with TRBJ1-4; maybe TRBD1 (5 bases). Trimming left V 3 bases short and J 5 bases short, with 16 bases between. CDR1 and CDR2 (germline): LGHNA, YNFKEQ. The CDR3 length is 16 residues. The CDR3, as DNA: TGTGCCAGCAGCCAGATAGGTGCAGGGAAGAATGAAAAACTGTTTTTT. It codes for CASSQIGAGKNEKLFF.

The gene calls are TRBV7-3 and TRBJ2-1, with D possibly TRBD2 on 7 matching bases. CDR1 is SGHTA and CDR2 is FQGTGA in the germline V gene. The CDR3 is 16 residues long. The V end was cut by 1 base, the J end by 3 bases, with 13 bases between. The CDR3 sequence is CASSLRGGVRYNEQFF. DNA for the CDR3: TGTGCCAGCAGCTTAAGGGGGGGCGTTCGCTACAATGAGCAGTTCTTC.

The chain links TRBV7-2 to TRBJ2-5, with 8 bases fitting TRBD2. The CDR3 length is 16 residues. Germline V gene sequence: CDR1 SGHTA, CDR2 FQGNSA. V was clipped by 2 bases and J by 4 bases; unmatched bases: 9. The CDR3 nucleotides read TGTGCCAGCAGCTTACGGGCTAGCGGGTTATTAGAGACCCAGTACTTC. Its protein product is CASSLRASGLLETQYF.

The chain combines TRBV29-1 with TRBJ2-3; D remains unclear. CDR3 length: 12 amino acids. Germline V gives CDR1 SQVTM, CDR2 ANQGSEA. The V gene lost 2 bases and the J gene lost 0 bases, with 3 bases spanning the gap. CDR3 DNA sequence: TGCAGCGTTGAACAGAGCACAGATACGCAGTATTTT. Amino acid sequence: CSVEQSTDTQYF.

This clone came up a few times. The chain is built from TRBV5-3 and TRBJ2-7; no clear D gene. TRBV5-3 is classed as an ORF, of uncertain function. The CDR3 loop spans 12 amino acids. Trimming cost V 10 bases and J 0 bases, with 11 bases left between them. The DNA for the CDR3 is TGTGCCTGCATAGTCCTCTCCTACGAGCAGTACTTC. Translation: CACIVLSYEQYF.

The J gene is TRBJ1-2, the V gene TRBV28; D perhaps matches TRBD1 (5 bases). Germline V gene lookup returns CDR1 MDHEN and CDR2 SYDVKM. This CDR3 region has 12 residues. V was trimmed by 3 bases and J by 5 bases, leaving 7 bases between them. CDR3 sequence (DNA): TGTGCCAGCAGTTTGGACATGTATGGCTACACCTTC. Its protein product is CASSLDMYGYTF.

This clone was seen only once. This chain joins TRBV7-9 and TRBJ2-2; D possibly corresponds to TRBD1 (6 bases). The CDR3 has 15 amino acids. The germline V and J ends were trimmed by 5 bases and 4 bases, with 14 bases remaining between them. CDR1 and CDR2 (germline): SEHNR, FQNEAQ (reference sequence). This CDR3 is CASSIRQVLTGELFF. The DNA of the CDR3 is TGTGCCAGCAGCATCCGACAGGTACTCACCGGGGAGCTGTTTTTT.

The CDR3 here is CASSFSPRDRSYEQYF. CDR3 DNA sequence: TGTGCCAGCAGTTTCTCTCCCCGGGACAGATCCTACGAGCAGTACTTC. The chain employs TRBV28 and TRBJ2-7; 7 positions agree with TRBD1. V shed 3 bases, J shed 1 base, and the junction held 9 bases outside the gene matches. Per germline, CDR1 MDHEN and CDR2 SYDVKM. The CDR3 sequence is 16 residues long.

The genes are TRBV21-1 and TRBJ2-7; the table calls TRBD1, which could not be checked here. TRBV21-1 is deemed a pseudogene. The CDR3 runs to 17 residues. The chain's CDR3 is CASSKARRDRGDYEQYF. CDR3 DNA: TGTGCCAGCAGCAAAGCCCGCCGGGACAGGGGGGACTACGAGCAGTACTTC.

CDR3 nucleotides: TGTGCCAGCAGTTTAGTGGGACAGGGCGACGTCCTGACTTTC. Encoded protein: CASSLVGQGDVLTF. The chain couples TRBV27 to TRBJ2-6; 9 bases map to TRBD1. CDR3 size: 14 residues. Germline V CDR1 and CDR2: MNHEY, SMNVEV (reference sequence). Losses at the gene ends were 2 bases for V and 11 bases for J; bases not matched to a gene: 4.